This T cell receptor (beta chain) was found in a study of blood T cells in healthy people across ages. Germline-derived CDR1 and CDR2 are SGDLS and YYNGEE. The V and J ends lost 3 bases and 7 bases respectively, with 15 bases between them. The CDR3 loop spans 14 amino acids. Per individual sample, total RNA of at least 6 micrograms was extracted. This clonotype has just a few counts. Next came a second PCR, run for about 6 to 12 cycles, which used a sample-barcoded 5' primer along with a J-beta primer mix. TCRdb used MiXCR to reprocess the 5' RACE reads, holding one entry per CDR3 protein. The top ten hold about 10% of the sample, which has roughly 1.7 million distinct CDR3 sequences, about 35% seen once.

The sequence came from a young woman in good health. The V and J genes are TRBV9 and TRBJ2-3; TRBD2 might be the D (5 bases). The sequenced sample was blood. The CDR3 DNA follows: TGTGCCAGCAGCGGATCCTCCAAGACTAATACGCAGTATTTT. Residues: CASSGSSKTNTQYF.